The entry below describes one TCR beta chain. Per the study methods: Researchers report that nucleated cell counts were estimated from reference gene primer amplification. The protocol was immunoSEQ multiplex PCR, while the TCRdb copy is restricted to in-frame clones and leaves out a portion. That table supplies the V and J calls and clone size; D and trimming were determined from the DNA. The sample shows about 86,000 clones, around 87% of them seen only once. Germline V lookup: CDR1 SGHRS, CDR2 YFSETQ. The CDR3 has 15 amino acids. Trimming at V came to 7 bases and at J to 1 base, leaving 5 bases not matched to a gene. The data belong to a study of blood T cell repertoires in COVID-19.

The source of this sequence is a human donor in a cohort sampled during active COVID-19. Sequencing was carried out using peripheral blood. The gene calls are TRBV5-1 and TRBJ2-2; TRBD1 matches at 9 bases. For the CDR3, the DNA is TGCGCCAGCCTTGGACAGGGGAGGAACACCGGGGAGCTGTTTTTT. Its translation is CASLGQGRNTGELFF.